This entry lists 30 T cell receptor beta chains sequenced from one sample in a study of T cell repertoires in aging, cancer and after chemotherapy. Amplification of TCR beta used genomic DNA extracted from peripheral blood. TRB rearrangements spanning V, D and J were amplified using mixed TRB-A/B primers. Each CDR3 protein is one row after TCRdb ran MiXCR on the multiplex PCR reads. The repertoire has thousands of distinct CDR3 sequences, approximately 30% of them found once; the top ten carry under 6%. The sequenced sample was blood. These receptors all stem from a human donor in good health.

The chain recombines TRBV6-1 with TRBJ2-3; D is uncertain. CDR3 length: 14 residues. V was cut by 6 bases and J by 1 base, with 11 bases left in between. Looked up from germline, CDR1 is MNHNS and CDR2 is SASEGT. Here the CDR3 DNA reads TGTGCCAGCAGGGTTACGGCAGGCACAGATACGCAGTATTTT. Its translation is CASRVTAGTDTQYF.

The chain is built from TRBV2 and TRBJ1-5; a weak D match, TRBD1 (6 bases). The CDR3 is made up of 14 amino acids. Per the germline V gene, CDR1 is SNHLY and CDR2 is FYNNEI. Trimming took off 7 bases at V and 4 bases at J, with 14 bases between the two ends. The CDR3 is CASKRLQGNQPQHF. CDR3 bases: TGTGCCAGCAAAAGGCTACAGGGTAATCAGCCCCAGCATTTT.

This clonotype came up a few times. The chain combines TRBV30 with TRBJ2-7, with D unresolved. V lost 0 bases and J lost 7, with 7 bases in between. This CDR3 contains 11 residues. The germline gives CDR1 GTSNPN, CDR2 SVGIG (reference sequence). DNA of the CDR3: TGTGCCTGGAGTGTTGTCGCGGAGCAGTACTTC. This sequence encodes CAWSVVAEQYF.

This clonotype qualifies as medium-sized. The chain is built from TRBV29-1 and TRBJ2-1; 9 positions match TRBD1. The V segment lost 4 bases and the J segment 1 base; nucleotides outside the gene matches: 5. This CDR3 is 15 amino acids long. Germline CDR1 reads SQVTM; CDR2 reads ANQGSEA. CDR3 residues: CSVVTTGGSYNEQFF. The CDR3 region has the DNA TGCAGCGTTGTCACGACAGGGGGTTCCTACAATGAGCAGTTCTTC.

CDR3 bases: TGTGCCAGCAGTTTAGTGAGCCGGCAAGAGACCCAGTACTTC. This codes for CASSLVSRQETQYF. V is TRBV12-3 or TRBV12-4 and J is TRBJ2-5, with D uncertain. The CDR3 covers 14 residues. Trimming cost V 1 base and J 2 bases, with 8 bases left between them.

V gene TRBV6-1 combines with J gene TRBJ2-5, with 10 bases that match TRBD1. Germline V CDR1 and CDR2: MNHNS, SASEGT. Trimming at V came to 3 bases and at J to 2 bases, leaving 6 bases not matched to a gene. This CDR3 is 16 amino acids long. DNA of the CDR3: TGTGCCAGCAGTGACACCCCGGACAGGGGGCAAGAGACCCAGTACTTC. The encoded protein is CASSDTPDRGQETQYF.

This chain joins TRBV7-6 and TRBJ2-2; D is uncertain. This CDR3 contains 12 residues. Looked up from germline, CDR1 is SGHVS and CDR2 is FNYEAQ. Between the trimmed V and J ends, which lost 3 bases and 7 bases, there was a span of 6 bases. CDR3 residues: CASSLILGELFF. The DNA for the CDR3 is TGTGCCAGCAGCTTGATCCTCGGGGAGCTGTTTTTT.

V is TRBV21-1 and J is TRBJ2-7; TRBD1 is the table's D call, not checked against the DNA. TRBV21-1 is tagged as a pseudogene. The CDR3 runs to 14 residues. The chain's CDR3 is CASSGRDSTYEQYF. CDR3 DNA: TGTGCCAGCAGCGGCCGGGACAGCACCTACGAGCAGTACTTC.

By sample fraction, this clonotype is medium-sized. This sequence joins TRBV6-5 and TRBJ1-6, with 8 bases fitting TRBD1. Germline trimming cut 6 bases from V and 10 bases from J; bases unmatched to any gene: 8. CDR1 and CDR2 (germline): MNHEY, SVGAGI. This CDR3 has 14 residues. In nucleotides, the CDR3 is TGTGCCAGCAGCGGACAGGGAGGAGGATCACCCCTCCACTTT. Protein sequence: CASSGQGGGSPLHF.

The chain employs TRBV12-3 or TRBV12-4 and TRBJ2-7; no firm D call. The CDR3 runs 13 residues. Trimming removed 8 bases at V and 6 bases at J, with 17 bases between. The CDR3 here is CASAYGELGEQYF. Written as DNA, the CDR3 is TGTGCCAGCGCGTATGGAGAATTGGGCGAGCAGTACTTC.

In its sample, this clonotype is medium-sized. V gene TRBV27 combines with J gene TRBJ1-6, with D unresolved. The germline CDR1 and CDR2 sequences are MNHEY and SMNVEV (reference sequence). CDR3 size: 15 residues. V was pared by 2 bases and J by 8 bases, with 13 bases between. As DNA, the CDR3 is TGTGCCAGCAGTTTAGAGGGTCGAAAGTATTCACCCCTCCACTTT. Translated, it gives CASSLEGRKYSPLHF.

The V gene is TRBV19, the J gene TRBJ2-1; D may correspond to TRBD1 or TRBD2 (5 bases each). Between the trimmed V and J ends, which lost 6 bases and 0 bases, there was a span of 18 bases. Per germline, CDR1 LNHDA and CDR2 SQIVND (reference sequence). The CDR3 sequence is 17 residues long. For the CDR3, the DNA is TGTGCCAGTAGCCCACCGGGACGGGTGGGCTCCTACAATGAGCAGTTCTTC. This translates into CASSPPGRVGSYNEQFF.

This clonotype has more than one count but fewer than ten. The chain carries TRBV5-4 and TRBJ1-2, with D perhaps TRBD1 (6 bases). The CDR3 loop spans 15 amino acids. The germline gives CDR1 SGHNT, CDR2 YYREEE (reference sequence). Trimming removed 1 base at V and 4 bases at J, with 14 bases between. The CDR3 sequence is CASSLNRAPGYGYTF. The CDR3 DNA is TGTGCCAGCAGCTTGAACAGGGCCCCTGGCTATGGCTACACCTTC.

The CDR3 spells CAWEQGYTEAFF. DNA of the CDR3: TGTGCCTGGGAGCAGGGGTACACTGAAGCTTTCTTT. The V and J genes are TRBV30 and TRBJ1-1, with a weak D call TRBD1 (6 bases). The CDR3 sequence is 12 residues long. V lost 5 bases and J lost 3, with 10 bases in between. CDR1 GTSNPN and CDR2 SVGIG come from the germline V gene (reference sequence).

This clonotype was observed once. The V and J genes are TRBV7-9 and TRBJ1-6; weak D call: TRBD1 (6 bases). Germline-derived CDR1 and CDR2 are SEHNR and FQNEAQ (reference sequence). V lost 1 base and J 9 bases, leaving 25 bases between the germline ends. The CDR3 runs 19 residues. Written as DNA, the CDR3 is TGTGCCAGCAGCTTAGGGGGCCAGGGGCTCCGGGGAGGAGGTTCACCCCTCCACTTT. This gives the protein CASSLGGQGLRGGGSPLHF.

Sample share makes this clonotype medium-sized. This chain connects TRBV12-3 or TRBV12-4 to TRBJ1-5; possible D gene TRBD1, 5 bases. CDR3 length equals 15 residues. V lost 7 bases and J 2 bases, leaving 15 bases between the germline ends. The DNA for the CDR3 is TGTGCCAGCAAGAGGGGTCAGTTCGGCAATCAGCCCCAGCATTTT. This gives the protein CASKRGQFGNQPQHF.

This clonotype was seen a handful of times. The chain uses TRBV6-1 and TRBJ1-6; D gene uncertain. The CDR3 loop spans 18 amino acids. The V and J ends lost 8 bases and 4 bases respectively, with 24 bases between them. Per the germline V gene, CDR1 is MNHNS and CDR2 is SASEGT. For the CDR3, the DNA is TGTGCCAGCGTGGAGTCTATAGGAAGGGTGAATTATAATTCACCCCTCCACTTT. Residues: CASVESIGRVNYNSPLHF.

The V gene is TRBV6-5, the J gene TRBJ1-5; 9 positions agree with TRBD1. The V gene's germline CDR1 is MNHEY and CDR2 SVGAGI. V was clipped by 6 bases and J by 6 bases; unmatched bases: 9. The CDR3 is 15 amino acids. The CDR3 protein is CASSPGQGGSQPQHF. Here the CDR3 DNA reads TGTGCCAGCAGCCCGGGACAGGGAGGAAGTCAGCCCCAGCATTTT.

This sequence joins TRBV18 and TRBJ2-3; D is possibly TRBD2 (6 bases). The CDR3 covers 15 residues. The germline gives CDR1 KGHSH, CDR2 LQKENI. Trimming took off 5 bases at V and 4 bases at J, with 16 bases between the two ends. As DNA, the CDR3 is TGTGCCAGCTCAACCAAGCAAGCTAGCGCAGATACGCAGTATTTT. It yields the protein CASSTKQASADTQYF.

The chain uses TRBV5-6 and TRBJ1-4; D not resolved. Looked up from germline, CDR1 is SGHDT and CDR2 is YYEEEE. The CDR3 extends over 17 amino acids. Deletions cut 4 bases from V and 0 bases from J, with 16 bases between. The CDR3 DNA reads TGTGCCAGCAGCAACACCCATGGGGATGCAACTAATGAAAAACTGTTTTTT. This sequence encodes CASSNTHGDATNEKLFF.

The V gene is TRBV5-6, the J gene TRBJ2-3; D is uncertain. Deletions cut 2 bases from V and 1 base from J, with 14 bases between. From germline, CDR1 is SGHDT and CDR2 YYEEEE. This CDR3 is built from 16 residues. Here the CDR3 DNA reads TGTGCCAGCAGCTTCGGGCTGATAGGCCGCACAGATACGCAGTATTTT. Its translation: CASSFGLIGRTDTQYF.

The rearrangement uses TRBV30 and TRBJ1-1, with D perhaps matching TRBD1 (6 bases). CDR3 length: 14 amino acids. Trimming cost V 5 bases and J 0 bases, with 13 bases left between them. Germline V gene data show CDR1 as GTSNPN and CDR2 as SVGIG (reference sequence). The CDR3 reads CAWARDTLNTEAFF. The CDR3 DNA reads TGTGCCTGGGCTCGGGACACCCTGAACACTGAAGCTTTCTTT.

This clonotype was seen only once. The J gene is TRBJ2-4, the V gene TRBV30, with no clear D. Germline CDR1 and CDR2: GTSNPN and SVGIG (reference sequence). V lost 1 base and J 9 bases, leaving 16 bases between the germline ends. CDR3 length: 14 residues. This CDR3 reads CAWSATRSLVIQYF. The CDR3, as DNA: TGTGCCTGGAGTGCGACAAGGTCGCTTGTCATTCAGTACTTC.

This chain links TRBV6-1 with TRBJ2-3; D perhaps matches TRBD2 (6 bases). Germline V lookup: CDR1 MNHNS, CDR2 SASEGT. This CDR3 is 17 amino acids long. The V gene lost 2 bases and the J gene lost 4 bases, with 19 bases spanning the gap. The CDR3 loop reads CASSEYIAGFSADTQYF. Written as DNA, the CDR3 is TGTGCCAGCAGTGAATACATTGCGGGATTCAGTGCAGATACGCAGTATTTT.

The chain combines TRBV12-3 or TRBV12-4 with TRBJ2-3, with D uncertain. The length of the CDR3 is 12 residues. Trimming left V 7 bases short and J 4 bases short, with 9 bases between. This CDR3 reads CASTIAPDTQYF. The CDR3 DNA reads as TGTGCCAGCACGATTGCTCCAGATACGCAGTATTTT.

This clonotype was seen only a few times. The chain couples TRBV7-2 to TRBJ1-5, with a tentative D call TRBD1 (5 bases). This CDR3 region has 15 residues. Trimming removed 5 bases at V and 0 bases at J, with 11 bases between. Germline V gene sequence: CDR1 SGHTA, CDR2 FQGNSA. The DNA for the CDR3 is TGTGCCAGCAGCGTACAGGTAGATAGCAATCAGCCCCAGCATTTT. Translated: CASSVQVDSNQPQHF.

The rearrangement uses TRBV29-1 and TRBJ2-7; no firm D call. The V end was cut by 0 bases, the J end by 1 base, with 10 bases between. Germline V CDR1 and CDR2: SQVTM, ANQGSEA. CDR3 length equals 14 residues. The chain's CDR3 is CSVEDEEPSYEQYF. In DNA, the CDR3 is TGCAGCGTTGAAGATGAAGAACCTTCCTACGAGCAGTACTTC.

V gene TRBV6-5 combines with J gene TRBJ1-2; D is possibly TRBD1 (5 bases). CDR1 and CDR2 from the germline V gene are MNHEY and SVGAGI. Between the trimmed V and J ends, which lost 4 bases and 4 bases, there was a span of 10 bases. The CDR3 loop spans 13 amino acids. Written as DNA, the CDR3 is TGTGCCAGCAGTTTCAGGGAGTCCTATGGCTACACCTTC. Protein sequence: CASSFRESYGYTF.

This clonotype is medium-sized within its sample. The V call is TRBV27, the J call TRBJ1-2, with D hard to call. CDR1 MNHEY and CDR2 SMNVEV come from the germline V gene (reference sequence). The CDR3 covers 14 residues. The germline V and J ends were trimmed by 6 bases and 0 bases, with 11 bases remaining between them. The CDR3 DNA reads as TGTGCCAGCAGGGCCCCCGGGACTAACTATGGCTACACCTTC. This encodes CASRAPGTNYGYTF.

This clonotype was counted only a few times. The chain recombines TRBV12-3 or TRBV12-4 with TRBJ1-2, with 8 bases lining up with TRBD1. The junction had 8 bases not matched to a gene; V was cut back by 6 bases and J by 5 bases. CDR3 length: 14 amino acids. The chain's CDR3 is CASSTGTGVYGYTF. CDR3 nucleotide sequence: TGTGCCAGCAGCACCGGGACAGGAGTTTATGGCTACACCTTC.